The rows below give T cell receptor beta chains drawn from one sample of a study of blood T cell repertoires in COVID-19. Produced via immunoSEQ multiplex PCR; TCRdb's table is partial and in-frame only. The data show about 230,000 clones, with 83% seen just once and 8.5% to 10% held by the top ten. The sequencing sample was made of peripheral blood. These receptors were taken from a man aged 35-49 years with active or convalescent COVID-19. Each CDR3 is given with its conserved first and last residue. Fields, in order: clone size, V gene, J gene, D gene, CDR3 protein, CDR3 DNA. The D gene is left open where the match is weak. The size of a clone is reported for some rows only, either as once, few or many, or as a class for expanded clones.

clone size: once; V gene: TRBV5-1; J gene: TRBJ2-3; D gene: TRBD2; CDR3 protein: CASSPRTSGSTDTQYF; CDR3 DNA: TGCGCCAGCAGCCCCCGGACTAGCGGTTCCACAGATACGCAGTATTTT
clone size: few; V gene: TRBV4-2; J gene: TRBJ2-7; D gene: TRBD1; CDR3 protein: CASSGRQGGSYEQYF; CDR3 DNA: TGTGCCAGCAGCGGTAGACAGGGGGGTTCCTACGAGCAGTACTTC
clone size: .; V gene: TRBV2; J gene: TRBJ2-1; D gene: .; CDR3 protein: CASSGENIGNEQFF; CDR3 DNA: TGTGCCAGCAGCGGGGAGAACATAGGCAATGAGCAGTTCTTC
clone size: .; V gene: TRBV5-1; J gene: TRBJ1-1; D gene: TRBD1; CDR3 protein: CASSPGTATSEAFF; CDR3 DNA: TGCGCCAGCAGTCCCGGGACAGCGACCTCTGAAGCTTTCTTT
clone size: .; V gene: TRBV7-7; J gene: TRBJ2-3; D gene: .; CDR3 protein: CASSLTPLSSSTDTQYF; CDR3 DNA: TGTGCTAGCAGCTTAACCCCACTATCGTCTAGCACAGATACGCAGTATTTT
clone size: .; V gene: TRBV30; J gene: TRBJ2-3; D gene: .; CDR3 protein: CAWNKAGSTDTQYF; CDR3 DNA: TGTGCCTGGAATAAGGCGGGAAGCACAGATACGCAGTATTTT
clone size: .; V gene: TRBV5-1; J gene: TRBJ1-1; D gene: TRBD1; CDR3 protein: CASSLGQGVRGTEAFF; CDR3 DNA: TGCGCCAGCAGCTTGGGACAGGGGGTGAGAGGAACTGAAGCTTTCTTT
clone size: .; V gene: TRBV6-1; J gene: TRBJ2-1; D gene: TRBD2; CDR3 protein: CASSGSGGITLSSYNEQFF; CDR3 DNA: TGTGCCAGCAGTGGAAGCGGGGGGATCACCTTAAGCTCCTACAATGAGCAGTTCTTC
clone size: .; V gene: TRBV7-9; J gene: TRBJ2-1; D gene: TRBD2; CDR3 protein: CASRLAGGLNNEQFF; CDR3 DNA: TGTGCCAGCAGGTTAGCGGGAGGGTTGAACAATGAGCAGTTCTTC
clone size: .; V gene: TRBV21-1; J gene: TRBJ2-7; D gene: .; CDR3 protein: CASSLDSRSYEQYF; CDR3 DNA: TGTGCCAGCAGCCTAGACTCCCGCTCCTACGAGCAGTACTTC
clone size: .; V gene: TRBV6-6; J gene: TRBJ1-3; D gene: TRBD1; CDR3 protein: CASSNLGQASGNTIYF; CDR3 DNA: TGTGCCAGCAGCAACTTGGGACAGGCCTCTGGAAACACCATATATTTT
clone size: .; V gene: TRBV2; J gene: TRBJ1-1; D gene: TRBD1; CDR3 protein: CASFNRGEAFF; CDR3 DNA: TGTGCCAGCTTCAACAGGGGCGAAGCTTTCTTT
clone size: .; V gene: TRBV29-1; J gene: TRBJ2-1; D gene: TRBD2; CDR3 protein: CSVTSGSWAGNEQFF; CDR3 DNA: TGCAGCGTTACTAGCGGGAGTTGGGCTGGGAATGAGCAGTTCTTC
clone size: .; V gene: TRBV6-2/TRBV6-3; J gene: TRBJ2-2; D gene: TRBD1; CDR3 protein: CASSSALSQGATGELFF; CDR3 DNA: TGTGCCAGCAGTTCCGCTCTATCGCAGGGGGCAACCGGGGAGCTGTTTTTT
clone size: .; V gene: TRBV29-1; J gene: TRBJ2-5; D gene: TRBD2; CDR3 protein: CSVGAGTSGETQYF; CDR3 DNA: TGCAGCGTTGGGGCCGGGACTAGCGGGGAGACCCAGTACTTC
clone size: once; V gene: TRBV30; J gene: TRBJ1-3; D gene: .; CDR3 protein: CAGKLQGSGNTIYF; CDR3 DNA: TGTGCCGGAAAACTACAGGGCTCTGGAAACACCATATATTTT
clone size: .; V gene: TRBV18; J gene: TRBJ1-1; D gene: .; CDR3 protein: CASSPLGDTEAFF; CDR3 DNA: TGTGCCAGCTCACCACTCGGGGACACTGAAGCTTTCTTT
clone size: .; V gene: TRBV4-3; J gene: TRBJ2-5; D gene: TRBD2; CDR3 protein: CASSQALAGGWETQYF; CDR3 DNA: TGCGCCAGCAGCCAAGCACTAGCGGGGGGGTGGGAGACCCAGTACTTC
clone size: .; V gene: TRBV6-6; J gene: TRBJ2-4; D gene: TRBD1; CDR3 protein: CASNPIQGAHIQYF; CDR3 DNA: TGTGCCAGCAACCCTATACAGGGGGCACACATTCAGTACTTC
clone size: .; V gene: TRBV7-6; J gene: TRBJ2-3; D gene: TRBD2; CDR3 protein: CASSLSTGGTDTQYF; CDR3 DNA: TGTGCCAGCAGCTTAAGCACGGGGGGTACAGATACGCAGTATTTT
clone size: .; V gene: TRBV6-2/TRBV6-3; J gene: TRBJ2-7; D gene: .; CDR3 protein: CASSIPEIEQYF; CDR3 DNA: TGTGCCAGCAGTATACCGGAGATCGAGCAGTACTTC
clone size: .; V gene: TRBV11-3; J gene: TRBJ1-2; D gene: TRBD1; CDR3 protein: CASSFLTGEKGGYTF; CDR3 DNA: TGTGCCAGCAGCTTTCTGACAGGGGAAAAAGGTGGCTACACCTTC
clone size: few; V gene: TRBV28; J gene: TRBJ1-2; D gene: .; CDR3 protein: CASNLLRWGPGGYTF; CDR3 DNA: TGTGCCAGCAACCTCTTAAGGTGGGGGCCCGGTGGCTACACCTTC
clone size: .; V gene: TRBV28; J gene: TRBJ1-6; D gene: TRBD1; CDR3 protein: CASSPWDRGNSPLHF; CDR3 DNA: TGTGCCAGCAGTCCGTGGGACAGGGGTAATTCACCCCTCCACTTT
clone size: .; V gene: TRBV11-3; J gene: TRBJ1-1; D gene: .; CDR3 protein: CASSLWEEAFF; CDR3 DNA: TGTGCCAGCAGCTTATGGGAGGAAGCTTTCTTT
clone size: once; V gene: TRBV6-1; J gene: TRBJ1-3; D gene: TRBD1; CDR3 protein: CASSETGGLSGNTIYF; CDR3 DNA: TGTGCCAGCAGTGAGACAGGGGGTCTCTCTGGAAACACCATATATTTT
clone size: few; V gene: TRBV29-1; J gene: TRBJ1-1; D gene: .; CDR3 protein: CSVLQGGTEAFF; CDR3 DNA: TGCAGCGTCCTTCAGGGAGGCACTGAAGCTTTCTTT
clone size: few; V gene: TRBV11-2; J gene: TRBJ2-7; D gene: TRBD1; CDR3 protein: CASSFGTGGEQYF; CDR3 DNA: TGTGCCAGCAGCTTTGGGACAGGAGGCGAGCAGTACTTC
clone size: .; V gene: TRBV27; J gene: TRBJ2-7; D gene: TRBD1; CDR3 protein: CASSRTGTSYEQYF; CDR3 DNA: TGTGCCAGCAGTAGGACAGGCACCTCCTACGAGCAGTACTTC
clone size: .; V gene: TRBV2; J gene: TRBJ1-4; D gene: .; CDR3 protein: CASVRRVATNEKLFF; CDR3 DNA: TGTGCCAGCGTTAGGAGGGTTGCAACTAATGAAAAACTGTTTTTT
clone size: .; V gene: TRBV19; J gene: TRBJ1-4; D gene: .; CDR3 protein: CASSIGGANLEKLFF; CDR3 DNA: TGTGCCAGTAGTATCGGGGGGGCTAATTTGGAAAAACTGTTTTTT
clone size: .; V gene: TRBV7-9; J gene: TRBJ1-1; D gene: .; CDR3 protein: CASSLGEKTEAFF; CDR3 DNA: TGTGCCAGCAGCTTAGGAGAAAAAACTGAAGCTTTCTTT
clone size: .; V gene: TRBV28; J gene: TRBJ1-5; D gene: .; CDR3 protein: CASIRGGANQPQHF; CDR3 DNA: TGTGCCAGCATCCGGGGGGGGGCTAATCAGCCCCAGCATTTT
clone size: .; V gene: TRBV6-5; J gene: TRBJ2-2; D gene: .; CDR3 protein: CASSYVGGVAGELFF; CDR3 DNA: TGTGCCAGCAGTTATGTCGGCGGGGTGGCCGGGGAGCTGTTTTTT
clone size: .; V gene: TRBV11-3; J gene: TRBJ2-3; D gene: TRBD1; CDR3 protein: CASRQNTGGGTDTQYF; CDR3 DNA: TGTGCCAGCAGACAAAATACAGGGGGCGGAACAGATACGCAGTATTTT
clone size: .; V gene: TRBV28; J gene: TRBJ1-2; D gene: TRBD1; CDR3 protein: CASRGGQDYGYTF; CDR3 DNA: TGTGCCAGCAGGGGGGGACAGGACTATGGCTACACCTTC
clone size: .; V gene: TRBV3-1/TRBV3-2; J gene: TRBJ1-2; D gene: .; CDR3 protein: CASSQDSPPGPRDGYTF; CDR3 DNA: TGTGCCAGCAGCCAAGATTCCCCCCCCGGCCCGAGGGATGGCTACACCTTC
clone size: .; V gene: TRBV11-3; J gene: TRBJ1-1; D gene: .; CDR3 protein: CASSGQPNTEAFF; CDR3 DNA: TGTGCCAGCAGCGGACAGCCGAACACTGAAGCTTTCTTT
clone size: .; V gene: TRBV5-1; J gene: TRBJ2-2; D gene: .; CDR3 protein: CASSLVVTGELFF; CDR3 DNA: TGCGCCAGCAGCTTGGTCGTCACCGGGGAGCTGTTTTTT
clone size: .; V gene: TRBV14; J gene: TRBJ1-2; D gene: .; CDR3 protein: CASSQDLGAGYTF; CDR3 DNA: TGTGCCAGCAGCCAAGATTTGGGGGCTGGCTACACCTTC
clone size: few; V gene: TRBV2; J gene: TRBJ1-2; D gene: .; CDR3 protein: CASTPYEGYTF; CDR3 DNA: TGTGCCAGCACCCCCTATGAGGGCTACACCTTC
clone size: .; V gene: TRBV5-1; J gene: TRBJ2-2; D gene: TRBD2; CDR3 protein: CASSLASGAGELFF; CDR3 DNA: TGCGCCAGCAGCTTGGCTAGCGGGGCCGGGGAGCTGTTTTTT
clone size: .; V gene: TRBV7-3; J gene: TRBJ1-1; D gene: .; CDR3 protein: CASSPSHRAGNTEAFF; CDR3 DNA: TGTGCCAGCAGCCCTTCCCACAGGGCAGGAAACACTGAAGCTTTCTTT
clone size: few; V gene: TRBV19; J gene: TRBJ2-7; D gene: .; CDR3 protein: CASSDFYEQYF; CDR3 DNA: TGTGCCAGTAGTGACTTCTACGAGCAGTACTTC
clone size: .; V gene: TRBV30; J gene: TRBJ2-2; D gene: .; CDR3 protein: CAWRVSSTGELFF; CDR3 DNA: TGTGCCTGGAGAGTGAGTTCCACCGGGGAGCTGTTTTTT
clone size: .; V gene: TRBV28; J gene: TRBJ1-2; D gene: .; CDR3 protein: CASSLEQGRGYTF; CDR3 DNA: TGTGCCAGCAGTTTAGAACAGGGTCGCGGCTACACCTTC
clone size: .; V gene: TRBV14; J gene: TRBJ1-1; D gene: TRBD1; CDR3 protein: CASSPYWDRNTEAFF; CDR3 DNA: TGTGCCAGCAGCCCGTACTGGGACAGGAACACTGAAGCTTTCTTT
clone size: .; V gene: TRBV5-1; J gene: TRBJ1-1; D gene: .; CDR3 protein: CASSFGNQGTEAFF; CDR3 DNA: TGCGCCAGCAGCTTTGGTAATCAGGGGACTGAAGCTTTCTTT